This T cell receptor (beta chain) was found in a study of blood T cells in healthy people across ages. Alongside a J-beta primer mix, a sample-barcoded 5' primer served in a second PCR lasting 7 to 11 cycles. Using its own MiXCR run on the 5' RACE reads, TCRdb lists one record per CDR3 protein. The sample includes about 640,000 distinct CDR3 sequences, roughly 58% seen only once; the top ten take approximately 40%. Concerning this clonotype itself: Its antigen is not identified.

Notes on the study in general: Diversity estimated from one million T cells was considered an underestimate.

The amount of total RNA extracted per sample was at least 6 micrograms. The sample was blood. This receptor was identified in a man in his 60s in good health.

The CDR3 here is CASSMPGRRETQYF. The CDR3 DNA is TGCGCCAGCAGCATGCCGGGACGTAGGGAGACCCAGTACTTC. This chain links TRBV5-1 with TRBJ2-7, with D perhaps TRBD1 or TRBD2 (5 bases each). Matching the DNA end better, TRBJ2-5 makes the J call doubtful. The length of the CDR3 is 14 residues. Looked up from germline, CDR1 is SGHRS and CDR2 is YFSETQ.